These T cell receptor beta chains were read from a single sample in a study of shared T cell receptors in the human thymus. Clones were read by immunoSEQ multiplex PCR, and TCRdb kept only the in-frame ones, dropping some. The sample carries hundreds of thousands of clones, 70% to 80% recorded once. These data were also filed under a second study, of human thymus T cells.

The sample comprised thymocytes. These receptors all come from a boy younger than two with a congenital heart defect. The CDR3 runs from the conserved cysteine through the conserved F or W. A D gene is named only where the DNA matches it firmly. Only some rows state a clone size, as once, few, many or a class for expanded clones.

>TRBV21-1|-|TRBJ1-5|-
TGTGCCAGCAGCATTAAGGAAGTCACAGTCCAATGCAATCAGCCCCAGCATTTT
CASSIKEVTVQCNQPQHF
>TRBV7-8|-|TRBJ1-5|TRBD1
TGTGCCAGCAGCCGGAGGACAGGAAAGGAACCCCAGCATTTT
CASSRRTGKEPQHF
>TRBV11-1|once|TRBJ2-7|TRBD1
TGTGCCAGCAGCGAACCCCAGGGGGCGAACTACGAGCAGTACTTC
CASSEPQGANYEQYF
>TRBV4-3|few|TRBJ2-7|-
TGCGCCAGCAGCCAAGAGGGAGGACTCTCCTACGAGCAGTACTTC
CASSQEGGLSYEQYF
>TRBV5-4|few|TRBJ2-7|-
TGTGCCAGCAGCTTGGGGCGGACAGACGAGCAGTACTTC
CASSLGRTDEQYF
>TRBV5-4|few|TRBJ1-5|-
TGTGCCAGCAGCTACTTCGGGGGAGAGGGCAATCAGCCCCAGCATTTT
CASSYFGGEGNQPQHF
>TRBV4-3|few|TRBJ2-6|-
TGCGCCAGCAGCCAAGGAGCCGGACATACCTCTGGGGCCAACGTCCTGACTTTC
CASSQGAGHTSGANVLTF
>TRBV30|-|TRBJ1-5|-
TGTGCCTGGAGCGGACGGGGGTTAAGGCCCCAGCATTTT
CAWSGRGLRPQHF
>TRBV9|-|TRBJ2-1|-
TGTGCCAGCAGCGTTGGGGGGGCCGATGAGCAGTTCTTC
CASSVGGADEQFF
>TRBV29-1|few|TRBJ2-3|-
TGCAGCGTTGTTTCGGGCGGGATCGCAGATACGCAGTATTTT
CSVVSGGIADTQYF
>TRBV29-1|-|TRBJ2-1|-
TGCAGCGTTGAAGACCCACCGAGGCGGGGAGGTTTCTTC
CSVEDPPRRGGFF
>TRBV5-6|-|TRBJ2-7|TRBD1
TGTGCCAGCAGCTTGGGGGACAGGACCTACGAGCAGTACTTC
CASSLGDRTYEQYF
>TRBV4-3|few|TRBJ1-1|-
TGCGCCAGCACCCTCCGTGGGGGCGAGGCTTTCTTT
CASTLRGGEAFF
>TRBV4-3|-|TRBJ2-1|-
TGCGCCAGCAGCCAAGACCCTAAGAGTTGGTACAATGAGCAGTTCTTC
CASSQDPKSWYNEQFF
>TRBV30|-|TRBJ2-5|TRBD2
TGTGCCTTCTTACTAGCGGGGGCCCTGGGGCAAGAGACCCAGTACTTC
CAFLLAGALGQETQYF
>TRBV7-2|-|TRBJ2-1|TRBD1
TGTGCCAGCAGCGGAGGACCGGGACAGGACAACAATGAGCAGTTCTTC
CASSGGPGQDNNEQFF
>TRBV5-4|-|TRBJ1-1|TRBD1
TGTGCCAGCAGCTCGCCGGGACAGGGTTCCGGCACTGAAGCTTTCTTT
CASSSPGQGSGTEAFF
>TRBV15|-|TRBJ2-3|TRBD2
TGTGCCACCAGCAGAGATTCCGGGGGGAGTGCTACGCAGTATTTT
CATSRDSGGSATQYF
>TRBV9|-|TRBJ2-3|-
TGTGCCAGCAGCGTAGCTACAGGGAGGGCAGATACGCAGTATTTT
CASSVATGRADTQYF
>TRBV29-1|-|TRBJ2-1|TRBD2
TGCAGCGTCACGGGACTAGCGAGAGTGGAGAATGAGCAGTTCTTC
CSVTGLARVENEQFF
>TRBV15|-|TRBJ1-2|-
TGTGCCACCAGCAGAGATCCCCGACAGTACTATGGCTACACCTTC
CATSRDPRQYYGYTF
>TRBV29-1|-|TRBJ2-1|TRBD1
TGCAGCGTGGCCGCCGACAGGGCGAGCTCCTACAATGAGCAGTTCTTC
CSVAADRASSYNEQFF
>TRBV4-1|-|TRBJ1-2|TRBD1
TGCGCCAGCAGCCAGTCCCGGTTTGGCACAGGGGAGGACTATGGCTACACCTTC
CASSQSRFGTGEDYGYTF
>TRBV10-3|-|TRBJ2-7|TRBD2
TGTGCCATCAGTGAGCCGACTAGCGGGAGTAACTACGAGCAGTACTTC
CAISEPTSGSNYEQYF
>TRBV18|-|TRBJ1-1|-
TGTGCCAGCTCACCGGCCAGGCCGAACACTGAAGCTTTCTTT
CASSPARPNTEAFF
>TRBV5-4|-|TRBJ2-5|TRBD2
TGTGCCAGCAGCTTAGGCGGGAGTGGAGAGACCCAGTACTTC
CASSLGGSGETQYF
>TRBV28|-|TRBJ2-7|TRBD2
TGTGCCAGCAGCAGCCCCGGGACTAGCGGGTCCTACGAGCAGTACTTC
CASSSPGTSGSYEQYF
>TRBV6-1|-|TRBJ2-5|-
TGTGCCAGCAGTGAAGGACTAGGCCGTACCCAAGAGACCCAGTACTTC
CASSEGLGRTQETQYF
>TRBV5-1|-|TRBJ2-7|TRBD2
TGCGCCAGCAGCTTGTGTGGACTAGCGGGAGGGTACCTCCCCTACGAGCAGTACTTC
CASSLCGLAGGYLPYEQYF
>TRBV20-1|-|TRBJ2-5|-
TGCAGTGCGACAGATCGAGAGACCCAGTACTTC
CSATDRETQYF
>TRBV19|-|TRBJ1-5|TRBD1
TGTGCCAGTACCCCGGCGTCCGGGACAGATAGCAATCAGCCCCAGCATTTT
CASTPASGTDSNQPQHF
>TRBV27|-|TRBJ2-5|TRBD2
TGTGCCAGCAGTTTAACGAAGGAGCGACCGGGACTAGCGGGAGTCATAGAGACCCAGTACTTC
CASSLTKERPGLAGVIETQYF
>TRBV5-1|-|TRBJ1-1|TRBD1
TGCGCCAGCAGGCCAGGACAGGGCGGCACTGAAGCTTTCTTT
CASRPGQGGTEAFF
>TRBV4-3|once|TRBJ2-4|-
TGCGCCAGCAGCCAAACGTACTACTTAGCCAAAAACATTCAGTACTTC
CASSQTYYLAKNIQYF
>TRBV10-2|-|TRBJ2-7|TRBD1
TGCGCCAGCGGGGGACAGGACTACGAGCAGTACTTC
CASGGQDYEQYF
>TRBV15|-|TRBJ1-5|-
TGTGCCACCAGCGATAATAAAAGGGAGGGGGGCAATCAGCCCCAGCATTTT
CATSDNKREGGNQPQHF
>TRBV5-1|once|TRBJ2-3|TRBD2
TGCGCCAGCAGCCTCCATGCGGGAGGGACCACAGATACGCAGTATTTT
CASSLHAGGTTDTQYF
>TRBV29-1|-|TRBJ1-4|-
TGCAGCGTTCTAACTGGACTTGCAACTAATGAAAAACTGTTTTTT
CSVLTGLATNEKLFF
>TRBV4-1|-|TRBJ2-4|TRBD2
TGCGCCAGCAGCCAAGATTTCTGGGGCGGGGGGGCCAAAAACATTCAGTACTTC
CASSQDFWGGGAKNIQYF
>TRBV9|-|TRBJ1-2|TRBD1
TGTGCCAGCAGCGCTGAGGACAGGTACCATGGCTACACCTTC
CASSAEDRYHGYTF
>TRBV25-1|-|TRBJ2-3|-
TGTGCCAGCAGAACGCCGGGGACAGATACGCAGTATTTT
CASRTPGTDTQYF
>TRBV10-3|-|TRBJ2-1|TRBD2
TGTGCCATCAGTGAGTCGAGAACTAGCGGATCCCGTAGGGAGCAGTTCTTC
CAISESRTSGSRREQFF
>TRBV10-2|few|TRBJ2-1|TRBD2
TGCGCCAGCAGTGAGAAGGCTAGCGGCTCCTACAATGAGCAGTTCTTC
CASSEKASGSYNEQFF
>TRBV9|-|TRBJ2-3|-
TGTGCCAGCAGCTTTCGGGGGAGCACAGATACGCAGTATTTT
CASSFRGSTDTQYF
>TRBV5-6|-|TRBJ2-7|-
TGTGCCAGCAGCCTGGAAAGGGCGGGGGAGCAGTACTTC
CASSLERAGEQYF
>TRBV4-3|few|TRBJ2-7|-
TGCGCCAGCAGCCAAGATAGTGTACGGGGGGCGCCGTGCGAGCAGTACTTC
CASSQDSVRGAPCEQYF
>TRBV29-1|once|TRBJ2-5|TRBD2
TGCAGCGTTGGGCGGGAGGCCATGAGGGCCCAGTACTTC
CSVGREAMRAQYF
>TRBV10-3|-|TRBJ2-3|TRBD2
TGTGCCATCAGTGAGTCGAGTGAGCGGGAGGGCGCAGATACGCAGTATTTT
CAISESSEREGADTQYF
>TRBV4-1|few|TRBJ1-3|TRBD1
TGCGCCAGCAGCCCTAGTTCGGGACAGCTAAACTCTGGAAACACCATATATTTT
CASSPSSGQLNSGNTIYF
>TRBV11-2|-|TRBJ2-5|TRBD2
TGTGCCAGCAGCTTCCTAGCGGGAGGACAAGAGACCCAGTACTTC
CASSFLAGGQETQYF
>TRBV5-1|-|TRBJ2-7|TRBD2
TGCGCCAGCAGCTCGGGACTAGCGGTCTCCTACGAGCAGTACTTC
CASSSGLAVSYEQYF
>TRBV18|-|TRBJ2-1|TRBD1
TGTGCCAGCTCCCCGACGACACCAGGACAGGCACACAATGAGCAGTTCTTC
CASSPTTPGQAHNEQFF
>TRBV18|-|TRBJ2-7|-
TGTGCCAGCTCACCAGGCGCTACAGGACACGAGCAGTACTTC
CASSPGATGHEQYF
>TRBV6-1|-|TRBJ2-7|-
TGTGCCAGCAGTGAAAGGGTAGGGGCCGAGCAGTACTTC
CASSERVGAEQYF
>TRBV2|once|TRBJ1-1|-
TGTGCCAGGGGGGGGAACACTGAAGCTTTCTTT
CARGGNTEAFF